This T cell receptor beta chain comes out of a study of human T cells and chemical hapten exposure. This clonotype was seen more than once but under ten times. The time point was: patch test 2, 6 weeks after DPC sensitization. Treatment noted: therapeutic diphenylcyclopropenone sensitization with weekly scalp DPC. This CDR3 contains 15 residues. V was pared by 5 bases and J by 5 bases, with 8 bases of the junction left unmatched. TCRdb recomputed calls from the RACE reads with MiXCR, one row per CDR3 protein. Of tens of thousands of distinct CDR3 sequences listed, under 11% are singletons. The gene calls are TRBV12-3 or TRBV12-4 and TRBJ1-1; 10 nucleotides match TRBD1. This clonotype was obtained from a woman aged 45-65 years with alopecia areata. Some clones in this sample may be carry-over from other donors' samples. The sequencing here drew on whole blood, taken in connection with sensitization to the hapten diphenylcyclopropenone (DPC). The chain's CDR3 is CASSPRRTGGTEAFF. The CDR3 nucleotides are TGTGCCAGCAGTCCCCGCCGGACAGGGGGAACTGAAGCTTTCTTT.